The T cell receptor (beta chain) under discussion was sequenced for a study of T cell responses to AZD1222 COVID-19 vaccine. Study observations and caveats: None of the repertoires were sampled until the peak T cell response had passed.

Notes on this clone: The antigen remains unidentified.

This CDR3 is 18 amino acids long. Germline V gene data show CDR1 as ENHRY and CDR2 as SYGVKD. Trimming took 2 bases from V and 1 from J, leaving 20 bases between them. Assay: immunoSEQ multiplex PCR; the TCRdb copy retains only in-frame clones and omits some. The sample holds about 180,000 clones, around 90% seen once. The chain is built from TRBV10-3 and TRBJ1-1; D is perhaps TRBD1 (5 bases). The receptor's source is an adult who received the AZD1222 COVID-19 vaccine. Material: peripheral blood, obtained 28 days after the second AZD1222 dose. The CDR3 is CAISEPYHGGWGNTEAFF. The CDR3 coding sequence is TGTGCCATCAGTGAGCCGTATCACGGGGGGTGGGGGAACACTGAAGCTTTCTTT.